This T cell receptor (beta chain) was sequenced for a study of T cell clones after liver transplantation. Across the study: Graft-donor-reactive sequences were compared with third-party-reactive TCRbeta sequences from pre-transplant mixed lymphocyte reactions.

CDR1 and CDR2 (germline): MNHEY, SMNVEV (reference sequence). This CDR3 has 14 residues. V lost 2 bases and J 4 bases, leaving 12 bases between the germline ends. TCRdb keeps only in-frame clones here, not all; method: immunoSEQ multiplex PCR. Of under 20,000 clones listed, around nine tenths are singletons. This clone has only one observation. What it recognizes is unknown. Study-level points and caveats: Small, mixed patient groups and varying post-transplant times limit these conclusions.

The rearrangement links TRBV27 to TRBJ2-7; D call uncertain. The receptor was isolated from a human donor who received a liver transplant. Sample: CD8+ T cells from blood, taken before liver transplant. Here the CDR3 DNA reads TGTGCCAGCAGTTTAGGCGGCACTTCTTACGAGCAGTACTTC. It encodes CASSLGGTSYEQYF.